This T cell receptor beta chain was recovered during a study of cytotoxic CD8 clonotypes in ibrutinib-treated CLL. The repertoire was sequenced with immunoSEQ multiplex PCR; TCRdb's copy has only in-frame clones and lacks some. The sample has some 310,000 clones, roughly 80% seen once. V gave up 4 bases and J gave up 4 bases, with 13 bases separating them. CDR3 length equals 13 residues. CDR1 and CDR2 (germline): SQVTM, ANQGSEA. The specimen comprised PBMCs, sampled before ibrutinib treatment. The origin of this receptor is a human donor with chronic lymphocytic leukemia. The V and J genes are TRBV29-1 and TRBJ2-5; D could derive from TRBD1 or TRBD2 (5 bases each). The CDR3 here is CSVGGSRGETQYF. CDR3 sequence (DNA): TGCAGCGTTGGGGGGAGCCGGGGAGAGACCCAGTACTTC.